This TCR beta chain is drawn from a study of technical replicates of blood from several donors. Produced via immunoSEQ multiplex PCR; TCRdb's table is partial and in-frame only. The sample includes 50,000 to 70,000 clones, 85% to 95% seen only once; the top ten take roughly 4.2%. Germline V gene lookup returns CDR1 LGHNA and CDR2 YNFKEQ. Trimming took off 0 bases at V and 1 base at J, with 10 bases between the two ends. The CDR3 is made up of 16 amino acids. The sequence was collected from a human donor in good health. Some clones in this sample may be carry-over from other donors' samples. V and J are TRBV4-2 and TRBJ1-3, with D unclear. Material for sequencing was PBMCs. The CDR3 DNA follows: TGTGCCAGCAGCCAAGATCTCAGGTCTTCTGGAAACACCATATATTTT. Protein sequence: CASSQDLRSSGNTIYF.